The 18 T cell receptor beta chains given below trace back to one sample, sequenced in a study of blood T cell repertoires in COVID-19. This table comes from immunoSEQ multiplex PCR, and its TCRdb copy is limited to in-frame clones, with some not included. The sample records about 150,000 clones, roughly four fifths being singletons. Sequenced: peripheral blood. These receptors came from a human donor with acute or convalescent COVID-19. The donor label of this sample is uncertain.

CDR3 residues: CASSSPGQGAGYTF. Written as DNA, the CDR3 is TGTGCCAGCAGTTCCCCGGGACAGGGGGCTGGCTACACCTTC. V is TRBV7-9 and J is TRBJ1-2; 12 positions agree with TRBD1. Trimming took 6 bases from V and 7 from J; bases not matched to a gene: 6. Germline CDR1 SEHNR, CDR2 FQNEAQ (reference sequence). This CDR3 is built from 14 residues. The whole variable domain, remainder taken from reference TRBV7-9 and TRBJ1-2, is DTGVSQNPRHKITKRGQNVTFRCDPISEHNRLYWYRQTLGQGPEFLTYFQNEAQLEKSRLLSDRFSAERPKGSFSTLEIQRTEQGDSAMYLCASSSPGQGAGYTFGSGTRLTVV.

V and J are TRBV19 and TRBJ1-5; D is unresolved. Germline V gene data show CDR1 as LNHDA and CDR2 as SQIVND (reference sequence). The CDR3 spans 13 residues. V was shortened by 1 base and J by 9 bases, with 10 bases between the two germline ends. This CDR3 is CASSIVLPGPQHF. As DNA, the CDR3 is TGTGCCAGTAGTATAGTACTCCCGGGGCCCCAGCATTTT.

DNA of the CDR3: TGTGCCAGCAACTTCCGACAAGGCACAGATACGCAGTATTTT. Translating gives CASNFRQGTDTQYF. The chain has TRBV2 and TRBJ2-3; D gene unclear. The CDR3 spans 14 residues. V was cut by 7 bases and J by 1 base, with 12 bases left in between. Germline loops: CDR1 SNHLY, CDR2 FYNNEI.

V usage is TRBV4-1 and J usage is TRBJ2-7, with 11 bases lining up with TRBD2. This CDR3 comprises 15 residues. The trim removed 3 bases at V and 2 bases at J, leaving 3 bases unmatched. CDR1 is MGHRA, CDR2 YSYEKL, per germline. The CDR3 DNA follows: TGCGCCAGCAGCCAGGGACTAGCGGACCCCTACGAGCAGTACTTC. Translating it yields CASSQGLADPYEQYF.

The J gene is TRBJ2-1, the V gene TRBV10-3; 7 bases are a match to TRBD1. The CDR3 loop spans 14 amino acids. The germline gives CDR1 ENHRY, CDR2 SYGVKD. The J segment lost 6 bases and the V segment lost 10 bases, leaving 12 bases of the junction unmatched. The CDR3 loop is CATRGDSGSNEQFF. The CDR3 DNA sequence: TGTGCCACCAGAGGGGACAGTGGAAGCAATGAGCAGTTCTTC.

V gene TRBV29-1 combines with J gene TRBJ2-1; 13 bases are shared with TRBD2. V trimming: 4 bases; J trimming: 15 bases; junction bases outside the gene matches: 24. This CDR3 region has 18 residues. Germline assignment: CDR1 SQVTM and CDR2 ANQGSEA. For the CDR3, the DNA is TGCAGCGTTGGCCGCAGAGGTGTGACTAGCGGGGGGCGCCGGGAGGGGTTCTTC. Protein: CSVGRRGVTSGGRREGFF.

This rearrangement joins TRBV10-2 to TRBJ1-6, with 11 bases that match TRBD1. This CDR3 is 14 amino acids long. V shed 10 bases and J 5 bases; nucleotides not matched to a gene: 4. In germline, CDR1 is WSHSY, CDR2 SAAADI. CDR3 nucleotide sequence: TGCGCCACAGGACAGGGGGCGCATAATTCACCCCTCCACTTT. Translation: CATGQGAHNSPLHF.

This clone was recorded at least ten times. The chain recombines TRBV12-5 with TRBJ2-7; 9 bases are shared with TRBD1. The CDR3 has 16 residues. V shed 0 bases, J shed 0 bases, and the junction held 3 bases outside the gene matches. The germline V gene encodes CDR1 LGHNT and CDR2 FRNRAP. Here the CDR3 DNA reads TGTGCTAGTGGTTTGGTACTGGGACAGGGCTCCTACGAGCAGTACTTC. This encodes CASGLVLGQGSYEQYF.

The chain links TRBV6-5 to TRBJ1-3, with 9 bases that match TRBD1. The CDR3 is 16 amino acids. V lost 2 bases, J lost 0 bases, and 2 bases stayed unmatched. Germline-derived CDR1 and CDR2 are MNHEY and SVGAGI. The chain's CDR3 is CASSYGQGYSGNTIYF. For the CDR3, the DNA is TGTGCCAGCAGTTACGGACAGGGGTACTCTGGAAACACCATATATTTT.

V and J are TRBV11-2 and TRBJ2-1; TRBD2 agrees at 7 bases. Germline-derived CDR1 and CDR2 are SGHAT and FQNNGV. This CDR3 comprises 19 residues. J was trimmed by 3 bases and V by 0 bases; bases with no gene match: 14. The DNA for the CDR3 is TGTGCCAGCAGCTTAGAGAAAGGTTCCCGGGGGGTATACTACAATGAGCAGTTCTTC. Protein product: CASSLEKGSRGVYYNEQFF.

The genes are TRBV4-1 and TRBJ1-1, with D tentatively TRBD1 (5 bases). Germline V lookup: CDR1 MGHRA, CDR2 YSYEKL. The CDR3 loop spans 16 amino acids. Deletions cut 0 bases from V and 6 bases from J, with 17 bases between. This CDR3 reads CASSQESSGGWAEAFF. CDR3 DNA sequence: TGCGCCAGCAGCCAAGAAAGCTCTGGGGGGTGGGCTGAAGCTTTCTTT.

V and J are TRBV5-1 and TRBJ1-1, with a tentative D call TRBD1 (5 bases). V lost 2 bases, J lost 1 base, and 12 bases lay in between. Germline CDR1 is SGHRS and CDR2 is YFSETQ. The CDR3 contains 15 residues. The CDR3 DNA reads TGCGCCAGCAGCTTCGGGGGTTTCGGGAACACTGAAGCTTTCTTT. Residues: CASSFGGFGNTEAFF. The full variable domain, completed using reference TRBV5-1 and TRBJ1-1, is KAGVTQTPRYLIKTRGQQVTLSCSPISGHRSVSWYQQTPGQGLQFLFEYFSETQRNKGNFPGRFSGRQFSNSRSEMNVSTLELGDSALYLCASSFGGFGNTEAFFGQGTRLTVV.

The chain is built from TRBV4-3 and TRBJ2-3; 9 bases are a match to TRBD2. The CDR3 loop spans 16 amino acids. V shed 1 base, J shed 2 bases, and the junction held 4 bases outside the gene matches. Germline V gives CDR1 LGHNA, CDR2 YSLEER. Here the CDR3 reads CASSQGSGGFTDTQYF. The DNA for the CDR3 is TGCGCCAGCAGCCAAGGTAGCGGGGGTTTCACAGATACGCAGTATTTT.

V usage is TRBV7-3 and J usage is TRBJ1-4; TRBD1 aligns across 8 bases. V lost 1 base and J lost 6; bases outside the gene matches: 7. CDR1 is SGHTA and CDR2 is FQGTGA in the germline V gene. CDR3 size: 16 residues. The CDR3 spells CASSLNPGTGYEKLFF. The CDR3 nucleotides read TGTGCCAGCAGCTTAAACCCCGGGACAGGATATGAAAAACTGTTTTTT. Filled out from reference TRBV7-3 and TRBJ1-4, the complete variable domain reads GAGVSQTPSNKVTEKGKYVELRCDPISGHTALYWYRQSLGQGPEFLIYFQGTGAADDSGLPNDRFFAVRPEGSVSTLKIQRTERGDSAVYLCASSLNPGTGYEKLFFGSGTQLSVL.

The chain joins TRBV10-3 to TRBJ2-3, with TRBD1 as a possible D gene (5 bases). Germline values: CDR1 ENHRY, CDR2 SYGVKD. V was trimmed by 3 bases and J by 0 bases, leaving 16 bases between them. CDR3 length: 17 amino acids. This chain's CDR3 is CAISDPGRGRSTDTQYF. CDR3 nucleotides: TGTGCCATCAGTGACCCTGGTAGGGGCCGGAGCACAGATACGCAGTATTTT.

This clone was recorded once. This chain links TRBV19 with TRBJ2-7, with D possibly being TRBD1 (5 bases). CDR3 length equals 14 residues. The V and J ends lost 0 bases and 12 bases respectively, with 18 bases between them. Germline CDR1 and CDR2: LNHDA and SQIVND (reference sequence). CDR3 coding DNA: TGTGCCAGTAGTATAGATCGGTGGAAGTCAGGGCGGTACTTC. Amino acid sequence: CASSIDRWKSGRYF.

Here the CDR3 DNA reads TGTGCCAGCAAGGGCCAGGGGGCCCTACTCAATCAGCCCCAGCATTTT. Residues: CASKGQGALLNQPQHF. The V call is TRBV2, the J call TRBJ1-5, with 8 nucleotides matching TRBD1. After removal of 7 bases from V and 3 bases from J, the junction contained 11 bases not matched to a gene. This CDR3 is 16 amino acids long. Germline V lookup: CDR1 SNHLY, CDR2 FYNNEI.

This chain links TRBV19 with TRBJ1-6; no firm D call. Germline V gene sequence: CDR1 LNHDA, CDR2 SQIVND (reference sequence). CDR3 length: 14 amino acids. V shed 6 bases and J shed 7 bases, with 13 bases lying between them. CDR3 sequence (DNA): TGTGCCAGTAGCGCCGGAAGCGGAAATTCACCCCTCCACTTT. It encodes CASSAGSGNSPLHF.